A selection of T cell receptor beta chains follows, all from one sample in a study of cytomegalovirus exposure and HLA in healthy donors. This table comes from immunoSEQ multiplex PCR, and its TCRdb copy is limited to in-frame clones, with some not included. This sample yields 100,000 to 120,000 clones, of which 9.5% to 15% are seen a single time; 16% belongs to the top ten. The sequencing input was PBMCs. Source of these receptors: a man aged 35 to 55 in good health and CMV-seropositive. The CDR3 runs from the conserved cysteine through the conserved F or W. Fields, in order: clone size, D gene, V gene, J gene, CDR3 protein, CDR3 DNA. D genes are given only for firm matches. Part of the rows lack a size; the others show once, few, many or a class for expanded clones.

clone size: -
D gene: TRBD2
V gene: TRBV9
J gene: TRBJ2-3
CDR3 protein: CASSVGPSGRWADTQYF
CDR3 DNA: TGTGCCAGCAGCGTAGGTCCTAGCGGGAGGTGGGCAGATACGCAGTATTTT

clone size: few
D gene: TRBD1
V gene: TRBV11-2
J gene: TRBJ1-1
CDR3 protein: CASSPWGRQGMNTEAFF
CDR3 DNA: TGTGCCAGCAGCCCCTGGGGTCGACAGGGCATGAACACTGAAGCTTTCTTT

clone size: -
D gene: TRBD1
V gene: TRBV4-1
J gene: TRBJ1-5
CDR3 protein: CASSSGQGALNQPQHF
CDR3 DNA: TGCGCCAGCAGCTCGGGACAGGGGGCTCTCAATCAGCCCCAGCATTTT

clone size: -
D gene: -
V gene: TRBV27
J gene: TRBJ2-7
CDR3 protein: CASSFRVAYEQYF
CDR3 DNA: TGTGCCAGCAGTTTCAGGGTTGCTTACGAGCAGTACTTC

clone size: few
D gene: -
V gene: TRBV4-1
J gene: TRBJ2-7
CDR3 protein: CASSQGGNTYEQYF
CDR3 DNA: TGCGCCAGCAGCCAAGGAGGGAACACCTACGAGCAGTACTTC

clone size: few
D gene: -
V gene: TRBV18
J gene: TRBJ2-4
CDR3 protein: CASSPSDTKNIQYF
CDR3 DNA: TGTGCCAGCTCACCGTCGGACACAAAAAACATTCAGTACTTC

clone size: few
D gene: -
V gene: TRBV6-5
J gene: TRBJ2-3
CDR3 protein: CASSYSLATDTQYF
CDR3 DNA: TGTGCCAGCAGTTACTCCCTAGCCACAGATACGCAGTATTTT

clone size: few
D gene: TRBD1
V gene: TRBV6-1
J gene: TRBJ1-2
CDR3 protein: CASSPSRGADYGYTF
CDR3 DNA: TGTGCCAGCAGTCCCTCCAGGGGGGCGGACTATGGCTACACCTTC

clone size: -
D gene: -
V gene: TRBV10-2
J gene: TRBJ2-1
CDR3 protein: CASSESSYNEQFF
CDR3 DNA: TGCGCCAGCAGTGAATCCAGTTACAATGAGCAGTTCTTC

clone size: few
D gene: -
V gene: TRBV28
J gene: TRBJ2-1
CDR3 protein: CASTPGQSNEQFF
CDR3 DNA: TGTGCCAGCACGCCCGGACAGTCCAATGAGCAGTTCTTC

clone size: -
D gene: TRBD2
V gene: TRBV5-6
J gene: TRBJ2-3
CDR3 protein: CASSLDLGTSGSLAQYF
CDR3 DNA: TGTGCCAGCAGCTTGGACCTAGGGACTAGCGGGAGTTTGGCGCAGTATTTT

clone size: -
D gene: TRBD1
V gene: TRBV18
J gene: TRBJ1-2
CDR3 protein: CASSTGGSYGYTF
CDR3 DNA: TGTGCCAGCTCTACAGGGGGTTCTTATGGCTACACCTTC

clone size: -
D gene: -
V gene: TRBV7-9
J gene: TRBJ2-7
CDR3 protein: CASSLSAGQTYEQYF
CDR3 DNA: TGTGCCAGCAGCTTAAGTGCTGGACAGACCTACGAGCAGTACTTC